Here is one TCR beta chain with its context. Its antigen remains undetermined. Base quality data are lacking; no much larger clone is found one base away. The patients picked for sequencing were ones in whom flow cytometry had shown an expansion of CD8+CD57+ cells. Every patient had a diagnosis of severe acquired aplastic anemia based on International Study of Aplastic Anemia and Agranulocytosis and Camitta criteria. No patient had received any therapy when blood was sampled. In this study, sorted CD4+ and CD8+ T cells from the blood of healthy subjects and of severe aplastic anemia patients had their TCR repertoires deep-sequenced. Patients were enrolled in the USA under clinicaltrials.gov protocols 00001620, 01623167, 00001397, 00071045, 00081523 and 00961064. Ficoll-Paque density gradient centrifugation was used to isolate peripheral blood mononuclear cells. CD4+ and CD8+ T cells were sorted by FACS or magnetic beads before DNA extraction.

This sample stems from a study of CD8+CD57+ T cells in acquired aplastic anemia listed by TCRdb under 2018. A note on the overall study: DNA extracted from sorted CD4+ and CD8+ cells had a mean of about 3.2 ug, with a range of roughly 0.18 to 27.4 ug. A CD8+CD57+ expansion meant a frequency higher than the mean frequency seen in healthy subjects.

Ends trimmed: V by 6 bases, J by 2 bases; bases unmatched to a gene: 5. According to the germline V gene, CDR1 reads SQVTM and CDR2 reads ANQGSEA. The CDR3 runs 14 residues from the cysteine to the phenylalanine. Here the CDR3 DNA is all that survives: 42 bases in frame from base 1. Overall results and qualifications from the work: Around 30 CD8+ CDR3 sequences were shared between patients and controls but appeared highly expressed in patients and within their immunodominant clones. Between patients and healthy controls, no significant difference in CD8+ Simpson's diversity was found (P=0.060).

TCR beta VDJ combination and CDR3 sequence profiling used genomic DNA as the template. TCR repertoire sequencing was run on an Illumina HiSeq 2000. For the original study's pipeline: TRBV/TRBJ rearrangement plots, CDR3 size and DJ length profiles, and Simpson's diversity index were used to evaluate the repertoires. The most abundant DNA sequence in the deep sequencing data was taken as the immunodominant clone. CDR3 amino acid sequences were screened for sharing across subjects and compared with published repertoires and the VDJdb database. In-frame beta chains were kept once TCRdb had trimmed the public reads at Q25 with fastp and called clones with MiXCR. Every distinct CDR3 protein forms one entry, paired with its most common genes and DNA. These V and J calls rely on TCRdb rather than the paper's analysis. Recorded for this sample are just over 450,000 distinct CDR3 sequences; roughly 34% of them occurred a single time. The ten most abundant clones make up 0.82% of the sample.

The sequence joins TRBV29-1 to TRBJ2-7, and TRBD2 matches 12 of the central bases. The source material was sorted CD4+, CD8+, or CD8+CD57+ T cells (not recorded which) from PBMCs. This receptor was identified in a human donor with aplastic anemia. The sequence in DNA is TGCAGCGTGGACGGACTAGCGGGACCCTACGAGCAGTACTTC. This codes for CSVDGLAGPYEQYF.